This T cell receptor beta chain was sequenced in a study of OX40 agonist ivuxolimab in advanced cancers. The V end was cut by 5 bases, the J end by 6 bases, with 16 bases between. Germline values: CDR1 SGHTA, CDR2 FQGTGA. The CDR3 contains 15 residues. Repertoires were generated with immunoSEQ multiplex PCR, while TCRdb's copy carries only in-frame clones and drops some. The profile covers 50,000 or so clones, with 88% appearing a single time and approximately 3.4% taken by the ten largest. This receptor was taken from an adult with an advanced solid tumor such as melanoma, head and neck, liver or kidney cancer. The chain joins TRBV7-3 to TRBJ2-2; no reliable D call. Source: CD4+ or CD8+ T cells sorted from blood, taken in a trial of the OX40 agonist ivuxolimab. Here the CDR3 reads CASSVSAPSPGELFF. The CDR3 nucleotides read TGTGCCAGCAGCGTTAGTGCGCCGAGTCCCGGGGAGCTGTTTTTT.